The present T cell receptor (beta chain) was sequenced within a study of regulatory T cells in long-lasting Graves disease. Study-wide results and caveats: Preferential use of TRBV28, TRBJ1-2 and TRBJ2-5 was seen in persistent disease.

The germline V gene encodes CDR1 SQVTM and CDR2 ANQGSEA. The CDR3 runs 21 residues. Arm-PCR of CDR3 regions and iRepertoire HTBI primers were used to build TCR beta libraries. TCRdb fed the multiplex PCR reads into MiXCR, producing one record per CDR3 protein. The sample contains about 470,000 distinct CDR3 sequences, 15% to 20% of which appear only once. This clonotype was detected a few times. The target antigen is unknown. Time point: newly diagnosed GD, antithyroid drugs for less than 3 months. RNA isolated from PBMCs was used to make the TCR library. These same data were also listed under a study on T cells in Graves' hyperthyroidism and ophthalmopathy. From that paper: A first-round RT-PCR of the TCR CDR3 used the HTBI primer set. Ophthalmopathy prediction by the model preceded onset by a median roughly 6 months.

The input for sequencing was peripheral blood mononuclear cells (PBMCs), taken at new diagnosis, from a patient treated with antithyroid drugs. The chain combines TRBV29-1 with TRBJ2-3, with TRBD2 matching 14 bases. The receptor comes from a man in his forties with Graves disease. CDR3 loop: CREAPGFPGLAGVCGGDTQYF. The CDR3 nucleotides read TGCAGGGAGGCACCTGGTTTCCCGGGACTAGCGGGAGTTTGCGGTGGAGATACGCAGTATTTT.